This T cell receptor (beta chain) was recovered during a study of T cells in women clearing cervical HPV infection. Notes on this clone: Germline is not matched at one junction end, which may reflect a read error.

Assay: immunoSEQ multiplex PCR; the TCRdb copy retains only in-frame clones and omits some. The sample totals about 39,000 clones. The specimen sequenced was blood buffy coat. The TCR sequence derives from a woman between 18 and 70 years old with a cervical HPV16 infection that either progressed to CIN3+ or cleared (not recorded which).

The CDR3 spells CTSSLRGTGAQPQHF. The CDR3 bases that were read are TGCACCAGCAGCCTTAGGGGGACAGGGGCTCAGCCC. This rearrangement joins TRBV4-1 to TRBJ1-5; 10 nucleotides line up with TRBD1. The CDR3 is cut off 3 residues early in the read; its end comes from the germline J gene. The CDR3 is made up of 15 amino acids. Germline V gives CDR1 MGHRA, CDR2 YSYEKL.